This T cell receptor (beta chain) came from a study of blood T cell repertoires in COVID-19. Across the study: Specimens from acute and convalescent COVID-19 originated in the United States, Italy and Spain.

Profiling relied on immunoSEQ multiplex PCR, and the TCRdb table lists in-frame clones only, not all of them. Counted here are 150,000 to 200,000 clones, roughly 80% occurring once; the ten biggest clones make up roughly 3.4%. This CDR3 comprises 13 residues. Trimming pared 6 bases from V and 8 bases from J, leaving 11 bases between. The germline V gene has CDR1 SNHLY and CDR2 FYNNEI. The sequence was obtained from a woman aged 55-69 years who had recovered from COVID-19. Source material: PBMCs or T cells enriched from blood (not recorded which). The V call is TRBV2, the J call TRBJ1-6; no clear D. This CDR3 is CASRPHQDSPLHF. DNA of the CDR3: TGTGCCAGCAGGCCTCATCAGGATTCACCCCTCCACTTT.